Following are 27 T cell receptor beta chains from one sample sequenced in a study of glioma-infiltrating T cells. Using RNA template, CDR3s of TCR alpha and beta were amplified with iRepertoire arm-PCR. TCRdb fed the multiplex PCR reads into MiXCR, producing one record per CDR3 protein. The sample shows 40,000 or so distinct CDR3 sequences, approximately 20% of them seen only once. The sequencing sample was made of glioma tissue, nonneoplastic brain tissue, or PBMCs (not recorded which). All receptors derive from a human donor with low-grade glioma or glioblastoma, undergoing nonglioma brain surgery, or in good health (not recorded which).

This clonotype was observed at least ten times. The V call is TRBV7-9, the J call TRBJ2-3; D uncertain. Germline V lookup: CDR1 SEHNR, CDR2 FQNEAQ (reference sequence). This CDR3 has 12 residues. V dropped 3 bases and J dropped 6 bases, with 7 bases sitting between them. DNA for the CDR3: TGTGCCAGCAGCTTCCAAGCTGATACGCAGTATTTT. Translated: CASSFQADTQYF.

This clonotype appeared many times. This chain links TRBV4-1 with TRBJ2-5, with 7 bases identical to TRBD2. Germline-derived CDR1 and CDR2 are MGHRA and YSYEKL. Germline trimming cut 1 base from V and 0 bases from J; bases unmatched to any gene: 2. This CDR3 is built from 15 residues. CDR3 in DNA: TGCGCCAGCAGCCAAGCTCTAGCGGACCAAGAGACCCAGTACTTC. This codes for CASSQALADQETQYF.

This clonotype has a single count. This may come from a read error, since a much larger clone is one base off. The chain carries TRBV19 and TRBJ1-2; D gene ambiguous. The germline V gene encodes CDR1 LNHDA and CDR2 SQIVND (reference sequence). The CDR3 sequence is 15 residues long. Trimming took 0 bases from V and 3 from J, leaving 11 bases between them. Here the CDR3 DNA reads TGTGCCAGTAGTATAGAGGCAGCGGTGGACTATGGCTACACCTTC. This gives the protein CASSIEAAVDYGYTF.

In this sample, this clonotype turned up many times. The rearrangement uses TRBV11-2 and TRBJ1-5, with D perhaps matching TRBD1 (5 bases). V lost 6 bases and J 6 bases, leaving 18 bases between the germline ends. CDR3 size: 15 residues. Germline loops: CDR1 SGHAT, CDR2 FQNNGV. In nucleotides, the CDR3 is TGTGCCAGCAGACATCGAGGGGTACAGGTTCAGCCCCAGCATTTT. It yields the protein CASRHRGVQVQPQHF.

There are a few counts of this clonotype. The chain is built from TRBV12-5 and TRBJ2-7; TRBD2 aligns across 7 bases. Germline V gives CDR1 LGHNT, CDR2 FRNRAP. The CDR3 length is 15 residues. V shed 3 bases and J 1 base; nucleotides not matched to a gene: 6. The CDR3 reads CASGFSGTFSYEQYF. CDR3 in DNA: TGTGCTAGTGGTTTCAGCGGGACCTTTTCCTACGAGCAGTACTTC.

This clonotype has at least ten counts. The CDR3, as DNA: TGTGCCAGCAGCTTAGTTTCCGGGGGCAGCTATGGCTACACCTTC. Residues: CASSLVSGGSYGYTF. The chain links TRBV7-2 to TRBJ1-2; D is possibly TRBD1 (6 bases). Looked up from germline, CDR1 is SGHTA and CDR2 is FQGNSA. This CDR3 region has 15 residues. Deletions cut 1 base from V and 4 bases from J, with 13 bases between. Full variable domain (remainder filled in from reference TRBV7-2 and TRBJ1-2): GAGVSQSPSNKVTEKGKDVELRCDPISGHTALYWYRQSLGQGLEFLIYFQGNSAPDKSGLPSDRFSAERTGGSVSTLTIQRTQQEDSAVYLCASSLVSGGSYGYTFGSGTRLTVV.

The V call is TRBV29-1, the J call TRBJ1-2; 7 bases are a match to TRBD1. Germline V CDR1 and CDR2: SQVTM, ANQGSEA. V shed 2 bases, J shed 8 bases, and the junction held 11 bases outside the gene matches. The CDR3 sequence is 14 residues long. This chain's CDR3 is CSVEQKTGTRGYTF. CDR3 DNA: TGCAGCGTTGAACAGAAGACAGGGACTCGGGGCTACACCTTC.

The chain has TRBV11-2 and TRBJ2-1; 7 bases align to TRBD1. The germline gives CDR1 SGHAT, CDR2 FQNNGV. The ends lost 4 bases at V and 8 bases at J; junction bases unmatched: 17. This CDR3 comprises 17 residues. The CDR3 here is CASSWMLGTDKGDEQFF. CDR3 DNA: TGTGCCAGCAGCTGGATGCTGGGGACAGATAAGGGCGATGAGCAGTTCTTC.

The rearrangement joins TRBV19 to TRBJ2-5; D ambiguous. Germline V gene lookup returns CDR1 LNHDA and CDR2 SQIVND (reference sequence). Trimming took 5 bases from V and 4 from J, leaving 8 bases between them. This CDR3 region has 12 residues. The CDR3 loop is CASSSVRETQYF. In nucleotides, the CDR3 is TGTGCCAGTAGTTCCGTACGAGAGACCCAGTACTTC.

J is TRBJ2-3 and V is TRBV12-3 or TRBV12-4; TRBD2 is a possible D gene (5 bases). The ends were cut back, 5 bases at V and 5 bases at J, with 11 bases in the middle. The CDR3 extends over 13 amino acids. CDR3 amino acids: CASSVREGDTQYF. The CDR3 nucleotides read TGTGCCAGCAGTGTACGGGAAGGAGATACGCAGTATTTT.

In its sample, this clonotype was seen many times. The chain uses TRBV7-2 and TRBJ2-7, with D tentatively TRBD1 (5 bases). This CDR3 comprises 13 residues. V lost 4 bases to trimming and J lost 7 bases, with 14 bases between them. Germline V CDR1 and CDR2: SGHTA, FQGNSA. The CDR3 DNA follows: TGTGCCAGCAGCTATATGACTGGGGCAGAGCAGTACTTC. Protein product: CASSYMTGAEQYF.

This clonotype occurred many times. The genes are TRBV5-1 and TRBJ2-5, with 8 bases that match TRBD2. The CDR3 consists of 12 residues. Germline CDR1 reads SGHRS; CDR2 reads YFSETQ. CDR3 DNA: TGCGCTAGCGGGACTACCGAAGAGACCCAGTACTTC. It is translated as CASGTTEETQYF.

This clonotype was picked up a small number of times. The chain carries TRBV5-4 and TRBJ2-3, with D perhaps matching TRBD1 (6 bases). The V gene's germline CDR1 is SGHNT and CDR2 YYREEE (reference sequence). Trimming removed 6 bases from V and 3 bases from J, with 17 bases in between. This CDR3 is built from 15 residues. The CDR3 here is CASTSEGERTDTQYF. In nucleotides, the CDR3 is TGTGCCAGCACCTCCGAGGGGGAGAGGACAGATACGCAGTATTTT.

The V call is TRBV6-4, the J call TRBJ2-1; TRBD2 aligns across 13 bases. Unmatched junction bases numbered 8, after V lost 0 bases and J lost 6 bases. Germline values: CDR1 MRHNA, CDR2 SNTAGT. The CDR3 is 18 residues long. The CDR3 coding sequence is TGTGCCAGCAGTGACTCCGGACTAGCGGGAGAACTCGGCAATGAGCAGTTCTTC. Its translation: CASSDSGLAGELGNEQFF.

This clonotype was seen at least ten times. The chain combines TRBV2 with TRBJ2-7; D could derive from TRBD1 or TRBD2 (5 bases each). The CDR3 is 13 amino acids. Germline V gene lookup returns CDR1 SNHLY and CDR2 FYNNEI. The germline V and J ends were trimmed by 3 bases and 2 bases, with 8 bases remaining between them. CDR3 sequence: CASSEGRAYEQYF. The CDR3 nucleotides are TGTGCCAGCAGTGAGGGACGTGCCTACGAGCAGTACTTC.

This clonotype was detected ten times or more. V and J are TRBV25-1 and TRBJ1-3, with 8 nucleotides matching TRBD1. The CDR3 runs 13 residues. Unmatched junction bases numbered 2, after V lost 8 bases and J lost 2 bases. Germline CDR1 reads MGHDK; CDR2 reads SYGVNS. CDR3 DNA: TGTGCCAGCGGACAGGGTGCTGGAAACACCATATATTTT. This translates into CASGQGAGNTIYF.

Many counts were recorded for this clonotype. The chain employs TRBV15 and TRBJ2-3; maybe TRBD1 (6 bases). The CDR3 length is 16 residues. Trimming pared 0 bases from V and 2 bases from J, leaving 12 bases between. CDR1 and CDR2 from the germline V gene are LNHNV and YYDKDF (reference sequence). The CDR3 sequence is CATSRDLGAITDTQYF. Here the CDR3 DNA reads TGTGCCACCAGCAGAGATTTGGGGGCTATCACAGATACGCAGTATTTT.

This chain uses TRBV4-1 with TRBJ2-3; D unresolved. Germline CDR1 MGHRA, CDR2 YSYEKL. The V end lost 0 bases, the J end lost 0 bases, and 4 bases lay between the germline ends. The CDR3 sequence is 14 residues long. CDR3 sequence: CASSQDRSTDTQYF. For the CDR3, the DNA is TGCGCCAGCAGCCAAGATAGGAGCACAGATACGCAGTATTTT.

This clonotype was recorded at least ten times. This chain links TRBV4-1 with TRBJ2-5; 7 bases match TRBD2. The length of the CDR3 is 16 residues. Trimming cost V 0 bases and J 5 bases; bases outside gene matches: 9. CDR1 and CDR2 from the germline V gene are MGHRA and YSYEKL. The CDR3: CASSQDSGTAGETQYF. The CDR3 DNA sequence: TGCGCCAGCAGCCAAGACAGCGGGACTGCGGGGGAGACCCAGTACTTC.

Concerning this clonotype: A junction boundary mismatches the germline segment, possibly from a read error. The gene calls are TRBV6-6 and TRBJ1-1; no clear D. The CDR3 has 15 residues. Germline assignment: CDR1 MNHNY and CDR2 SVGAGI (reference sequence). CDR3 amino acids: CASSYSANTNTETFF. The CDR3, as DNA: TGTGCCAGCAGTTACTCTGCAAACACGAACACTGAAACTTTCTTT.

The CDR3 DNA sequence: TGCGCCAGCAGGGAGACTAGCGGCAATGAGCAGTTCTTC. Protein product: CASRETSGNEQFF. V and J are TRBV5-1 and TRBJ2-1; 9 bases agree with TRBD2. Germline CDR1 is SGHRS and CDR2 is YFSETQ. The trim removed 5 bases at V and 6 bases at J, leaving 3 bases unmatched. This CDR3 comprises 13 residues.

This clonotype came up many times. This chain uses TRBV27 with TRBJ2-3; D may be TRBD2 (6 bases). Germline CDR1 and CDR2: MNHEY and SMNVEV (reference sequence). The CDR3 contains 13 residues. With 3 bases removed from V and 3 bases from J, the gap between germline ends came to 7 bases. The CDR3 DNA reads as TGTGCCAGCAGTTTCGGGGGAACAGATACGCAGTATTTT. It is translated as CASSFGGTDTQYF.

Note on this clonotype: Mismatch with germline at one junction end may stem from a read error. The rearrangement uses TRBV5-1 and TRBJ2-1; D gene ambiguous. This CDR3 comprises 12 residues. Germline CDR1 is SGHRS and CDR2 is YFSETQ. CDR3 in amino acids: CASSLAGDEQLF. The CDR3 nucleotides read TGCGCCAGCAGCTTGGCGGGCGATGAGCAGCTCTTC.

This clonotype is judged medium-sized (0.01 to 0.1%). This chain joins TRBV15 and TRBJ2-1, with TRBD1 as a possible D gene (6 bases). Trimming stripped 5 bases from V and 5 bases from J, with 16 bases between. The CDR3 has 15 residues. CDR1 LNHNV and CDR2 YYDKDF come from the germline V gene (reference sequence). CDR3 bases: TGTGCCACCAGCGGCCCGGGACACGCTAACAATGAGCAGTTCTTC. Protein sequence: CATSGPGHANNEQFF.

Comment on this clonotype: One end of the junction fails to match germline, which may point to a read error. CDR3 sequence (DNA): TGCGCCAGCAGCTCTTTCGGGGCTGCGAACATTGAAGCTTTCTTT. Protein sequence: CASSSFGAANIEAFF. This chain connects TRBV5-1 to TRBJ1-1; the D gene is possibly TRBD1 (5 bases). The CDR3 contains 15 residues. The germline CDR1 and CDR2 sequences are SGHRS and YFSETQ.

This clonotype was seen ten or more times. The V gene is TRBV2, the J gene TRBJ1-5, with unresolved D. The CDR3 length is 12 residues. Trimming shortened V by 2 bases and J by 9 bases, and 8 bases separated the two germline ends. In germline, CDR1 is SNHLY, CDR2 FYNNEI. The chain's CDR3 is CASSETFWPQHF. The DNA for the CDR3 is TGTGCCAGCAGTGAAACCTTTTGGCCCCAGCATTTT.

The V call is TRBV7-9, the J call TRBJ2-3; D is unresolved. CDR3 length: 15 amino acids. Germline assignment: CDR1 SEHNR and CDR2 FQNEAQ (reference sequence). Trimming shortened V by 2 bases and J by 4 bases, and 13 bases separated the two germline ends. CDR3 DNA sequence: TGTGCCAGCAGCTTACAGGACGGCAGACCAGATACGCAGTATTTT. Amino acid sequence: CASSLQDGRPDTQYF.